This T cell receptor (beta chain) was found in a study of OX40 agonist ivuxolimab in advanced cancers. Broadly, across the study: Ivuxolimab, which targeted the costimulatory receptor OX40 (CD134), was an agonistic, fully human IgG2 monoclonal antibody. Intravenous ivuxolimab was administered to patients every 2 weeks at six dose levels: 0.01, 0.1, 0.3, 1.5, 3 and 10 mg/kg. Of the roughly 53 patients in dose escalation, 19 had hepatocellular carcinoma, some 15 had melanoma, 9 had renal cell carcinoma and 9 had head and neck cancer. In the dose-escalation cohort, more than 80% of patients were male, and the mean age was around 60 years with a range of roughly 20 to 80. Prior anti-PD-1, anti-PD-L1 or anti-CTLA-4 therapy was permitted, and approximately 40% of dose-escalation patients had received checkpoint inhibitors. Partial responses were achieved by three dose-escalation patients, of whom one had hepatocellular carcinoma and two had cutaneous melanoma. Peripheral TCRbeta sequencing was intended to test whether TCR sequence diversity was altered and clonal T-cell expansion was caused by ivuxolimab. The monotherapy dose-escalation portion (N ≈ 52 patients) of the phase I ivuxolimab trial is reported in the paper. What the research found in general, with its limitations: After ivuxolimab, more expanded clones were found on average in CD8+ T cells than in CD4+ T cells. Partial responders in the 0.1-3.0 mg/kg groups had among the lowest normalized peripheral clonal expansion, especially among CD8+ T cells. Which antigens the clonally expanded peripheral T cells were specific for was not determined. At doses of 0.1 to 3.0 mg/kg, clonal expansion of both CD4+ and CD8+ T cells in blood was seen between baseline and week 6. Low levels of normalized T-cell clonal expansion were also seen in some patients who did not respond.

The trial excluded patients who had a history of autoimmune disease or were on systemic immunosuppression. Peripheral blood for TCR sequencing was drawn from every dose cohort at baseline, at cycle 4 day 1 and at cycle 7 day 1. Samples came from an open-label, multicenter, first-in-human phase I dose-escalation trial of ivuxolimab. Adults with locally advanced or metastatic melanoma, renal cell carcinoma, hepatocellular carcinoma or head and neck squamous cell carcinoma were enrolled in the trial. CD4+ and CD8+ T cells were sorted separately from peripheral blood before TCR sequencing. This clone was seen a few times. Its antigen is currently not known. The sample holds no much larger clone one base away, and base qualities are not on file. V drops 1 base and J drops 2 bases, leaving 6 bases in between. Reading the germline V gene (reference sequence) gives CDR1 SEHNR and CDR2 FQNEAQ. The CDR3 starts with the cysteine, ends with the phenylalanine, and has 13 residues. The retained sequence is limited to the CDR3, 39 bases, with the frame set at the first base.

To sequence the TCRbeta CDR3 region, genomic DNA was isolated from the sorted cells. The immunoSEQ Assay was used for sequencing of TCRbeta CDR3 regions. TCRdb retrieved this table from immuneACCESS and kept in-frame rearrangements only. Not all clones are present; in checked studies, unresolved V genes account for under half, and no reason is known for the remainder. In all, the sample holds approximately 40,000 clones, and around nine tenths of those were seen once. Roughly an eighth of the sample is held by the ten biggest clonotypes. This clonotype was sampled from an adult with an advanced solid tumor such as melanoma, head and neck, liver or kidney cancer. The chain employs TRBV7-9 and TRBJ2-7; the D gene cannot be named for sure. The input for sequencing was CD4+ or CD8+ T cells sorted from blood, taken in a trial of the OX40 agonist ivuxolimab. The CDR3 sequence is CASSLGPPYEQYF. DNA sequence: TGTGCCAGCAGCTTAGGGCCCCCCTACGAGCAGTACTTC.